The 15 T cell receptor beta chains reported below all come from one sample, sequenced in a study of CD8 T cells in Susac syndrome. RNA in amounts of about 0.5 to 1 ug was reverse transcribed with random hexamers. TCRdb processed the immunoSEQ multiplex PCR reads anew with MiXCR; each CDR3 protein has one entry. The sample has 150,000 to 200,000 distinct CDR3 sequences, roughly 90% seen once. The specimen sequenced was CD4+ T cells from PBMCs. Source of these receptors: a human donor with Susac syndrome.

The V and J genes are TRBV5-1 and TRBJ2-1; D unclear. Germline loops: CDR1 SGHRS, CDR2 YFSETQ. This CDR3 spans 15 amino acids. V lost 4 bases and J 0 bases, leaving 11 bases between the germline ends. The CDR3 reads CASSPDVSSYNEQFF. CDR3 DNA sequence: TGCGCCAGCAGCCCGGACGTATCCTCCTACAATGAGCAGTTCTTC. The variable domain in full, completed from reference TRBV5-1 and TRBJ2-1, reads KAGVTQTPRYLIKTRGQQVTLSCSPISGHRSVSWYQQTPGQGLQFLFEYFSETQRNKGNFPGRFSGRQFSNSRSEMNVSTLELGDSALYLCASSPDVSSYNEQFFGPGTRLTVL.

The chain couples TRBV18 to TRBJ2-3, with D possibly being TRBD1 (5 bases). Germline V lookup: CDR1 KGHSH, CDR2 LQKENI. The germline V and J ends were trimmed by 3 bases and 6 bases, with 7 bases remaining between them. This CDR3 region has 12 residues. The CDR3 region has the DNA TGTGCCAGCTCACCGTCAGGGGATACGCAGTATTTT. It specifies CASSPSGDTQYF.

The J gene is TRBJ1-4, the V gene TRBV6-5; TRBD1 is a possible D gene (5 bases). The CDR3 consists of 16 residues. V gave up 0 bases and J gave up 6 bases, with 14 bases separating them. CDR1 MNHEY and CDR2 SVGAGI come from the germline V gene. The CDR3 here is CASSYSDIDSHEKLFF. The DNA for the CDR3 is TGTGCCAGCAGTTACTCGGACATCGATTCGCATGAAAAACTGTTTTTT.

The genes are TRBV2 and TRBJ2-5, with 10 bases aligning to TRBD2. CDR1 is SNHLY and CDR2 is FYNNEI in the germline V gene. Trimming at V came to 7 bases and at J to 4 bases, leaving 3 bases not matched to a gene. CDR3 length: 13 residues. Here the CDR3 DNA reads TGTGCCAGCACTAGCGGGGGCGGAGAGACCCAGTACTTC. Protein: CASTSGGGETQYF.

The rearrangement uses TRBV7-9 and TRBJ1-1; D is undetermined. The CDR3 is 15 residues long. Trimming stripped 2 bases from V and 5 bases from J, with 15 bases between. The germline V gene has CDR1 SEHNR and CDR2 FQNEAQ (reference sequence). Here the CDR3 DNA reads TGTGCCAGCAGCTTATCGGGCCTGGAGAATACTGAAGCTTTCTTT. Amino acid sequence: CASSLSGLENTEAFF.

This clonotype showed up just once. The chain is built from TRBV5-4 and TRBJ1-2; possibly TRBD1 for D (5 bases). The V and J ends lost 1 base and 2 bases respectively, with 9 bases between them. The CDR3 loop spans 14 amino acids. The germline CDR1 and CDR2 sequences are SGHNT and YYREEE (reference sequence). The CDR3 DNA sequence: TGTGCCAGCAGCTTGCCCGCAGGGAACTATGGCTACACCTTC. Amino acid sequence: CASSLPAGNYGYTF.

This chain joins TRBV20-1 and TRBJ2-5; D perhaps matches TRBD2 (6 bases). Germline lookup yields CDR1 DFQATT and CDR2 SNEGSKA (reference sequence). This CDR3 has 12 amino acids. The V and J ends lost 6 bases and 4 bases respectively, with 12 bases between them. In nucleotides, the CDR3 is TGCAGTGCCCCCGGGAGAGGAGAGACCCAGTACTTC. Protein sequence: CSAPGRGETQYF.

The chain uses TRBV4-2 and TRBJ2-3, with 11 bases that match TRBD2. V trimming: 4 bases; J trimming: 8 bases; junction bases outside the gene matches: 5. The CDR3 sequence is 14 residues long. The germline V gene encodes CDR1 LGHNA and CDR2 YNFKEQ. The CDR3 protein is CASSPSGGSVTQYF. DNA of the CDR3: TGTGCCAGCAGCCCTAGCGGGGGGTCGGTTACGCAGTATTTT.

The chain recombines TRBV11-3 with TRBJ2-1; possibly TRBD1 for D (5 bases). V dropped 3 bases and J dropped 5 bases, with 8 bases sitting between them. The CDR3 has 13 residues. Per the germline V gene, CDR1 is SGHNT and CDR2 is YENEEA. CDR3 coding DNA: TGTGCCAGCAGCTTCAGCAGGGACAATGAGCAGTTCTTC. Amino acid sequence: CASSFSRDNEQFF.

The chain has TRBV3-1 and TRBJ2-7, with D unresolved. Germline lookup yields CDR1 LGHDT and CDR2 YNNKEL (reference sequence). This CDR3 is built from 14 residues. The V end lost 0 bases, the J end lost 4 bases, and 10 bases lay between the germline ends. CDR3 nucleotide sequence: TGTGCCAGCAGCCAAGAAGGAGCGACATACGAGCAGTACTTC. Its translation is CASSQEGATYEQYF.

This chain links TRBV6-1 with TRBJ2-7; no clear D. The CDR3 length is 15 residues. CDR1 is MNHNS, CDR2 SASEGT, per germline. Trimming took 1 base from V and 3 from J, leaving 13 bases between them. The CDR3 coding sequence is TGTGCCAGCAGTGAAGGTCCGCGGTCCTACTACGAGCAGTACTTC. This gives the protein CASSEGPRSYYEQYF.

This clonotype was found once. This chain connects TRBV7-9 to TRBJ1-6; no clear D gene. Germline-derived CDR1 and CDR2 are SEHNR and FQNEAQ (reference sequence). The length of the CDR3 is 16 residues. V was clipped by 5 bases and J by 9 bases, with 20 bases between them. CDR3 sequence reads: CASSPYRPRDGSPLHF. The CDR3 nucleotides read TGTGCCAGCAGCCCCTATCGACCAAGGGATGGTTCACCCCTCCACTTT.

In nucleotides, the CDR3 is TGTGCCTGGAGTGCAGGGGCAATTAACGGCTACACCTTC. Its translation is CAWSAGAINGYTF. This chain joins TRBV30 and TRBJ1-2, with D tentatively TRBD1 (6 bases). The V gene's germline CDR1 is GTSNPN and CDR2 SVGIG (reference sequence). Trimming shortened V by 1 base and J by 8 bases, and 14 bases separated the two germline ends. The CDR3 has 13 residues.

V usage is TRBV6-7 and J usage is TRBJ1-4; unclear D gene. TRBV6-7 is noted as an ORF with a role that remains uncertain. The V end was cut by 0 bases, the J end by 4 bases, with 27 bases between. The CDR3 length is 21 residues. The CDR3 is CASSYSILGDGCRGNNEKLFF. CDR3 sequence (DNA): TGTGCCAGCAGTTACTCGATTCTCGGCGATGGTTGTCGGGGAAATAATGAAAAACTGTTTTTT.

The rearrangement uses TRBV6-6 and TRBJ1-5; maybe TRBD1 (5 bases). This CDR3 has 13 residues. V was pared by 5 bases and J by 5 bases, with 10 bases between. CDR1 is MNHNY and CDR2 is SVGAGI in the germline V gene (reference sequence). CDR3 coding DNA: TGTGCCAGCAGTCGGGACGGCTATCAGCCCCAGCATTTT. Its protein product is CASSRDGYQPQHF.